The sample holds a few counts of the clone carrying this T cell receptor beta chain. No antigen is known for it. Each CDR3 protein gets one entry after TCRdb re-called the 5' RACE reads with MiXCR. The sample carries some 440,000 distinct CDR3 sequences, 20% to 30% recorded once. This sample is part of a study of T-cell memory formation after mild COVID-19. The study's findings and limits: CD4+ contracting clones lay mainly in CM and EM, CD8+ ones in EMRA. Clones that contracted from day 15 to 85 were balanced CD4/CD8, while later expanders leaned CD4+.

CDR1 and CDR2 from the germline V gene are SGHTA and FQGNSA. Germline trimming cut 3 bases from V and 5 bases from J; bases unmatched to any gene: 8. This CDR3 is built from 15 residues. The sequenced material came from PBMCs or a T cell subset sorted from them (not recorded which). This TCR was sampled from an adult woman who had mild COVID-19 (a few samples of this study predate the infection). Cell type and time point are not known. V is TRBV7-2 and J is TRBJ1-2; 8 bases align to TRBD1. CDR3 nucleotides: TGTGCCAGCAGCTTTGGGCAGGGGGCCGTTTATGGCTACACCTTC. Protein sequence: CASSFGQGAVYGYTF.